The clone carrying this T cell receptor beta chain appeared many times. Its antigen is unidentified. Germline is not matched at one junction end, which may reflect a read error. Via MiXCR, TCRdb re-called the 5' RACE reads, giving one row per CDR3 protein. The data hold around 370,000 distinct CDR3 sequences, with roughly 10% observed a single time. These data come from a study of identical twins. Regarding the study as a whole: Part of the zero-insertion signal could reflect confounding by invariant MAIT and iNKT cells. Out-of-frame beta chain sequences displayed weaker excess sharing between twins.

The sequenced sample consisted of naive T cells sorted from blood. The sequence derives from a woman aged 45 to 65 in good health.

The CDR3 spells CASSLRTSGGYNEQFF. The CDR3 DNA is TGCGCCAGCAGCCTGAGGACTAGCGGGGGGTACAATGAACAGTTCTTC. The chain joins TRBV4-1 to TRBJ2-1, with TRBD2 identical over 14 bases. Germline values: CDR1 MGHRA, CDR2 YSYEKL. The CDR3 is made up of 16 amino acids.